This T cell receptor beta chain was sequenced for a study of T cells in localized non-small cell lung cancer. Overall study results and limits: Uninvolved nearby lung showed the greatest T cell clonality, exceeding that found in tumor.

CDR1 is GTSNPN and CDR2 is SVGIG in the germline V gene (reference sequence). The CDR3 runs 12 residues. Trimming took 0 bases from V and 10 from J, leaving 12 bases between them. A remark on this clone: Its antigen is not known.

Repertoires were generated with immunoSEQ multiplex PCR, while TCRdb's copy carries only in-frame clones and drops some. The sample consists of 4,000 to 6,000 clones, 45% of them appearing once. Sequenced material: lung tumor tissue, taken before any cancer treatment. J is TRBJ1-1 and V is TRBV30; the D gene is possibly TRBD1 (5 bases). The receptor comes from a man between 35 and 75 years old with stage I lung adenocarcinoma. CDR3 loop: CAWSVMGGTAFF. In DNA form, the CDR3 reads TGTGCCTGGAGTGTTATGGGGGGTACAGCTTTCTTT. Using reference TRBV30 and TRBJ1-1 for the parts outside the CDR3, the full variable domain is SQTIHQWPATLVQPVGSPLSLECTVEGTSNPNLYWYRQAAGRGLQLLFYSVGIGQISSEVPQNLSASRPQDRQFILSSKKLLLSDSGFYLCAWSVMGGTAFFGQGTRLTVV.